These 31 T cell receptor beta chains were all obtained from the same sample, sequenced in a study of T-cell reconstitution after alpha-beta-depleted transplantation in children. Preparation of the TCRbeta library involved a method that used unique molecular identifiers. TCRdb re-called the PCR reads through MiXCR, storing one row per CDR3 protein. This repertoire shows some 200,000 distinct CDR3 sequences, 6.5% to 7.5% found once; its top ten account for roughly 3%. This sample comprised PBMCs from the stem cell graft donor, obtained from the stem cell graft. These receptors all come from a human donor who donated a stem cell graft to a child with Wiskott-Aldrich syndrome.

This clonotype was counted many times. This sequence joins TRBV30 and TRBJ2-7, with 7 bases aligning to TRBD2. Germline V gives CDR1 GTSNPN, CDR2 SVGIG (reference sequence). There are 14 residues in the CDR3. After removal of 4 bases from V and 2 bases from J, the junction contained 8 bases not matched to a gene. The CDR3 spells CAWKGAGSTYEQYF. The CDR3 DNA follows: TGTGCCTGGAAAGGAGCGGGATCGACCTACGAGCAGTACTTC.

At least ten counts were recorded for this clonotype. The chain links TRBV4-1 to TRBJ1-5, with D possibly TRBD1 on 5 matching bases. CDR1 MGHRA and CDR2 YSYEKL come from the germline V gene. The CDR3 has 15 amino acids. The V gene lost 0 bases and the J gene lost 5 bases, with 11 bases spanning the gap. CDR3 sequence (DNA): TGCGCCAGCAGCCAAGAAAGATGGGGGGATCAGCCCCAGCATTTT. Translating it yields CASSQERWGDQPQHF.

This clonotype was counted at least ten times. This sequence joins TRBV12-3 or TRBV12-4 and TRBJ2-1; D is ambiguous. This CDR3 spans 11 amino acids. Trimming removed 2 bases from V and 8 bases from J, with 4 bases in between. CDR3 DNA: TGTGCCAGCAGTTTATCCTATGAGCAGTTCTTC. It specifies CASSLSYEQFF.

The table lists this clonotype with many counts. The chain is built from TRBV20-1 and TRBJ1-3; weak D call: TRBD1 (6 bases). Trimming removed 5 bases from V and 0 bases from J, with 11 bases in between. Per the germline V gene, CDR1 is DFQATT and CDR2 is SNEGSKA (reference sequence). The CDR3 has 14 amino acids. CDR3 sequence reads: CSADDRSSGNTIYF. The CDR3 region has the DNA TGCAGTGCTGATGACAGGAGCTCTGGAAACACCATATATTTT.

In this sample, this clonotype turned up many times. V usage is TRBV29-1 and J usage is TRBJ2-2; 7 nucleotides match TRBD1. From germline, CDR1 is SQVTM and CDR2 ANQGSEA. V lost 7 bases and J lost 1; bases outside the gene matches: 3. This CDR3 has 13 amino acids. The CDR3 reads CSAGTVNTGELFF. CDR3 sequence (DNA): TGCAGCGCCGGGACAGTGAACACCGGGGAGCTGTTTTTT.

The chain uses TRBV19 and TRBJ1-2; D might be TRBD1 (5 bases). The CDR3 sequence is 15 residues long. V lost 5 bases and J 0 bases, leaving 13 bases between the germline ends. CDR1 is LNHDA and CDR2 is SQIVND in the germline V gene (reference sequence). CDR3 DNA sequence: TGTGCCAGTAGTCTGACAGCGTCAGCTAACTATGGCTACACCTTC. It specifies CASSLTASANYGYTF.

This clonotype has a handful of counts. The V call is TRBV5-5, the J call TRBJ2-3, with a tentative D call TRBD1 (6 bases). The CDR3 is 14 residues long. The V gene lost 4 bases and the J gene lost 2 bases, with 11 bases spanning the gap. Germline V gives CDR1 SGHKS, CDR2 YYEKEE (reference sequence). CDR3 protein: CASSGGQLTDTQYF. The CDR3, as DNA: TGTGCCAGCAGCGGGGGACAACTCACAGATACGCAGTATTTT. The full variable domain, with the rest looked up from reference TRBV5-5 and TRBJ2-3, is DAGVTQSPTHLIKTRGQQVTLRCSPISGHKSVSWYQQVLGQGPQFIFQYYEKEERGRGNFPDRFSARQFPNYSSELNVNALLLGDSALYLCASSGGQLTDTQYFGPGTRLTVL.

In its sample, this clonotype was seen many times. V and J are TRBV4-3 and TRBJ2-5; 12 bases are a match to TRBD2. The CDR3 is made up of 17 amino acids. Germline assignment: CDR1 LGHNA and CDR2 YSLEER. J was trimmed by 5 bases and V by 0 bases; bases with no gene match: 7. The CDR3 reads CASSQETSGGPWETQYF. The CDR3 region has the DNA TGCGCCAGCAGCCAAGAGACTAGCGGGGGTCCCTGGGAGACCCAGTACTTC.

There are many counts of this clonotype. The chain links TRBV12-3 or TRBV12-4 to TRBJ2-3; 8 nucleotides agree with TRBD1. J was trimmed by 4 bases and V by 5 bases; bases with no gene match: 5. The CDR3 runs to 14 residues. The CDR3 region is CASSHRGRADTQYF. CDR3 DNA: TGTGCCAGCAGTCACAGGGGGAGAGCAGATACGCAGTATTTT.

This clonotype was seen only a few times. The chain carries TRBV27 and TRBJ2-7; D may match TRBD1 or TRBD2 (5 bases each). The CDR3 has 13 residues. The germline V gene encodes CDR1 MNHEY and CDR2 SMNVEV (reference sequence). The V and J ends lost 9 bases and 4 bases respectively, with 16 bases between them. DNA of the CDR3: TGTGCCAGTACAGGACTTTCGGGGTACGAGCAGTACTTC. It specifies CASTGLSGYEQYF.

The chain combines TRBV7-2 with TRBJ2-4; TRBD2 agrees at 8 bases. Germline loops: CDR1 SGHTA, CDR2 FQGNSA. The CDR3 extends over 16 amino acids. Trimming took 5 bases from V and 1 from J; bases not matched to a gene: 7. The CDR3 spells CASSPGGGRAKNIQYF. CDR3 bases: TGTGCCAGCAGCCCCGGGGGGGGCAGGGCCAAAAACATTCAGTACTTC. The complete variable domain, with remaining parts taken from reference TRBV7-2 and TRBJ2-4, reads GAGVSQSPSNKVTEKGKDVELRCDPISGHTALYWYRQSLGQGLEFLIYFQGNSAPDKSGLPSDRFSAERTGGSVSTLTIQRTQQEDSAVYLCASSPGGGRAKNIQYFGAGTRLSVL.

Worth noting for this clonotype: Just one base apart from a much larger clone, this may be a read error. The chain links TRBV20-1 to TRBJ2-5; no clear D gene. The germline gives CDR1 DFQATT, CDR2 SNEGSKA (reference sequence). This CDR3 is built from 12 residues. The CDR3 region has the DNA TGCAGTGCTACCTTCATACAAGAGAACCAGTACTTC. It codes for CSATFIQENQYF.

The CDR3 region is CALGRNSYNEQFF. The CDR3 DNA follows: TGTGCCCTGGGGCGTAACTCCTACAATGAGCAGTTCTTC. The chain is built from TRBV2 and TRBJ2-1, with TRBD1 as a possible D gene (5 bases). This CDR3 is 13 amino acids long. Germline V gives CDR1 SNHLY, CDR2 FYNNEI. V lost 11 bases and J lost 0, with 11 bases in between.

The chain carries TRBV5-1 and TRBJ1-6, with TRBD1 identical over 8 bases. Germline CDR1 reads SGHRS; CDR2 reads YFSETQ. This CDR3 contains 17 residues. The V segment lost 4 bases and the J segment 0 bases; nucleotides outside the gene matches: 6. DNA for the CDR3: TGCGCCAGCAGCCTGCGAACAGGGGGCTCCTATAATTCACCCCTCCACTTT. It specifies CASSLRTGGSYNSPLHF.

This clonotype was counted between two and nine times. J is TRBJ2-4 and V is TRBV12-3 or TRBV12-4, with 9 bases fitting TRBD1. With V trimmed by 6 bases and J by 9 bases, 12 bases remained unmatched. The CDR3 extends over 15 amino acids. This CDR3 is CASSPSGQGRVIQYF. DNA for the CDR3: TGTGCCAGCAGCCCTTCGGGACAGGGAAGGGTCATTCAGTACTTC.

This clonotype was found many times. The chain combines TRBV10-3 with TRBJ2-7, with a weak D call TRBD1 (5 bases). V was clipped by 4 bases and J by 2 bases, with 9 bases between them. CDR1 and CDR2 from the germline V gene are ENHRY and SYGVKD. CDR3 length: 13 amino acids. The CDR3 DNA reads as TGTGCCATCAGTGTACGCAGGGCCTACGAGCAGTACTTC. The encoded protein is CAISVRRAYEQYF.

The chain employs TRBV10-1 and TRBJ2-2, with 8 nucleotides matching TRBD1. CDR3 length: 16 amino acids. The ends lost 4 bases at V and 8 bases at J; junction bases unmatched: 12. Germline V lookup: CDR1 WNHNN, CDR2 SYGVQD (reference sequence). DNA for the CDR3: TGCGCCAGCAGTGGGAGCGTACAGGGGGTTTCGGGGGAGCTGTTTTTT. Encoded protein: CASSGSVQGVSGELFF.

This clonotype was seen more than once but under ten times. The genes are TRBV2 and TRBJ2-1; 10 bases are shared with TRBD1. In germline, CDR1 is SNHLY, CDR2 FYNNEI. Germline trimming cut 9 bases from V and 7 bases from J; bases unmatched to any gene: 6. The CDR3 consists of 13 residues. CDR3 coding DNA: TGTGCCAGGACAGGGGGCGCAGGAAATGAGCAGTTCTTC. This gives the protein CARTGGAGNEQFF.

This clonotype was observed many times. The chain carries TRBV5-5 and TRBJ1-1; D might be TRBD1 (5 bases). Germline V gene sequence: CDR1 SGHKS, CDR2 YYEKEE (reference sequence). The CDR3 covers 14 residues. Deletions cut 3 bases from V and 2 bases from J, with 11 bases between. The CDR3 coding sequence is TGTGCCAGCAGCTCGGCGGGGGGAAACACTGAAGCTTTCTTT. Translated: CASSSAGGNTEAFF.

In its sample, this clonotype was seen many times. The V gene is TRBV12-3 or TRBV12-4, the J gene TRBJ2-7; 9 bases line up with TRBD1. Germline trimming cut 3 bases from V and 6 bases from J; bases unmatched to any gene: 6. The CDR3 length is 14 residues. CDR3 in amino acids: CASSFSDRGREQYF. The CDR3 DNA sequence: TGTGCCAGCAGTTTTTCGGACAGGGGTCGCGAGCAGTACTTC.

In this sample, this clonotype turned up many times. This chain connects TRBV20-1 to TRBJ2-2; no clear D gene. Germline V CDR1 and CDR2: DFQATT, SNEGSKA (reference sequence). This CDR3 comprises 13 residues. V lost 1 base to trimming and J lost 5 bases, with 8 bases between them. CDR3 sequence reads: CSARVKETGELFF. DNA of the CDR3: TGCAGTGCTAGAGTTAAAGAAACCGGGGAGCTGTTTTTT.

This clonotype was counted at least ten times. This chain links TRBV6-2 or TRBV6-3 with TRBJ2-1; 10 nucleotides agree with TRBD1. V shed 7 bases and J 9 bases; nucleotides not matched to a gene: 6. Germline CDR1 MNHEY, CDR2 SVGEGT. This CDR3 has 13 amino acids. The CDR3 here is CASIRQGAGEQFF. In DNA form, the CDR3 reads TGTGCCAGCATCCGACAGGGGGCGGGTGAGCAGTTCTTC.

This clonotype has ten or more counts. This chain connects TRBV2 to TRBJ2-5; 9 nucleotides agree with TRBD2. Germline lookup yields CDR1 SNHLY and CDR2 FYNNEI. The length of the CDR3 is 13 residues. The J segment lost 2 bases and the V segment lost 7 bases, leaving 2 bases of the junction unmatched. This CDR3 is CASNLAGQETQYF. The CDR3 region has the DNA TGTGCCAGCAATCTAGCGGGACAAGAGACCCAGTACTTC. The full variable domain, with the rest looked up from reference TRBV2 and TRBJ2-5, is EPEVTQTPSHQVTQMGQEVILRCVPISNHLYFYWYRQILGQKVEFLVSFYNNEISEKSEIFDDQFSVERPDGSNFTLKIRSTKLEDSAMYFCASNLAGQETQYFGPGTRLLVL.

Ten or more counts support this clonotype. This chain links TRBV12-3 or TRBV12-4 with TRBJ2-1; 10 nucleotides match TRBD2. The CDR3 contains 15 residues. J was trimmed by 6 bases and V by 3 bases; bases with no gene match: 5. The CDR3 region is CASSFLAGGGNEQFF. The DNA of the CDR3 is TGTGCCAGCAGTTTTTTAGCGGGAGGTGGCAATGAGCAGTTCTTC.

This clonotype was counted many times. This chain links TRBV7-9 with TRBJ2-3; D possibly corresponds to TRBD2 (6 bases). V gave up 2 bases and J gave up 0 bases, with 9 bases separating them. In germline, CDR1 is SEHNR, CDR2 FQNEAQ (reference sequence). The CDR3 consists of 15 residues. The CDR3 loop reads CASSLSLASTDTQYF. DNA of the CDR3: TGTGCCAGCAGCTTAAGTCTAGCGAGCACAGATACGCAGTATTTT.

The table lists this clonotype with many counts. This chain links TRBV4-3 with TRBJ2-3, with D possibly matching TRBD2 (6 bases). The CDR3 loop spans 15 amino acids. Germline V CDR1 and CDR2: LGHNA, YSLEER. V was trimmed by 0 bases and J by 5 bases, leaving 12 bases between them. The CDR3 region is CASSQDGGVGDTQYF. The CDR3 DNA sequence: TGCGCCAGCAGCCAAGACGGAGGGGTGGGAGATACGCAGTATTTT.

The table lists this clonotype with many counts. CDR3 DNA: TGTGCCAGCAGCGTTGGTCCGGAACCCAATGGCTACACCTTC. Translated: CASSVGPEPNGYTF. The chain carries TRBV7-2 and TRBJ1-2; D remains ambiguous. The CDR3 has 14 amino acids. V lost 5 bases to trimming and J lost 6 bases, with 16 bases between them. Germline assignment: CDR1 SGHTA and CDR2 FQGNSA.

This clonotype showed up many times. The rearrangement joins TRBV12-3 or TRBV12-4 to TRBJ2-1; weak D call: TRBD1 (6 bases). CDR3 length: 12 residues. The V and J ends lost 5 bases and 11 bases respectively, with 13 bases between them. Here the CDR3 DNA reads TGTGCCAGCAGTCAAAGGGGGTTGAAGCAGTTCTTC. Encoded protein: CASSQRGLKQFF.

This clonotype appeared many times. The V call is TRBV20-1, the J call TRBJ2-3; possible D gene TRBD1, 6 bases. Germline CDR1 and CDR2: DFQATT and SNEGSKA (reference sequence). Trimming removed 6 bases from V and 6 bases from J, with 16 bases in between. This CDR3 is built from 13 residues. The CDR3 bases are TGCAGTGCAAAGGGGTGGGGGCTGGATACGCAGTATTTT. It encodes CSAKGWGLDTQYF.

This clonotype was observed at least ten times. The chain links TRBV5-1 to TRBJ2-3; 13 bases fit TRBD2. CDR1 and CDR2 from the germline V gene are SGHRS and YFSETQ. V gave up 4 bases and J gave up 6 bases; unmatched junction bases: 2. The CDR3 loop spans 14 amino acids. DNA for the CDR3: TGCGCCAGCAGCCCGGGACTAGCGGGGGATACGCAGTATTTT. Protein sequence: CASSPGLAGDTQYF.

The genes are TRBV6-2 or TRBV6-3 and TRBJ2-7; TRBD2 might be the D (6 bases). Between the trimmed V and J ends, which lost 7 bases and 1 base, there was a span of 14 bases. CDR3 length equals 14 residues. The V gene's germline CDR1 is MNHEY and CDR2 SVGEGT. The CDR3 DNA is TGTGCCAGCATGGTGGCGGGGCCGTCCTACGAGCAGTACTTC. Translating it yields CASMVAGPSYEQYF.